Listed here are 14 T cell receptor beta chains from one sample, sequenced in a study of cytomegalovirus exposure and HLA in healthy donors. The study ran its PCR with 60 Vbeta and 13 Jbeta primers. This table comes from immunoSEQ multiplex PCR, and its TCRdb copy is limited to in-frame clones, with some not included. Altogether fewer than 250,000 clones are present, 82% being singletons, with the ten largest covering about 6.1%. Sequenced material: PBMCs. The source is a man aged 40-49 years in good health and CMV-seropositive.

This sequence joins TRBV4-1 and TRBJ2-1; 11 bases map to TRBD2. Trimming at V came to 3 bases and at J to 8 bases, leaving 6 bases not matched to a gene. Germline lookup yields CDR1 MGHRA and CDR2 YSYEKL. This CDR3 has 15 amino acids. The CDR3 DNA sequence: TGCGCCAGCAGCCATACTAGCGGGAGTGGCTATGAGCAGTTCTTC. Protein sequence: CASSHTSGSGYEQFF.

V usage is TRBV6-5 and J usage is TRBJ2-1, with D uncertain. Germline V CDR1 and CDR2: MNHEY, SVGAGI. The CDR3 extends over 14 amino acids. Trimming took off 4 bases at V and 3 bases at J, with 10 bases between the two ends. DNA for the CDR3: TGTGCCAGCAGTTCAGGTCTCAACTACAATGAGCAGTTCTTC. The encoded protein is CASSSGLNYNEQFF.

The chain carries TRBV7-3 and TRBJ2-5; 7 nucleotides line up with TRBD2. Germline V gives CDR1 SGHTA, CDR2 FQGTGA. This CDR3 spans 15 amino acids. V was pared by 5 bases and J by 2 bases, with 8 bases of the junction left unmatched. The CDR3 DNA reads TGTGCCAGCAGCCCTCTCGGGAGGTTGCAAGAGACCCAGTACTTC. Its translation: CASSPLGRLQETQYF.

This chain connects TRBV7-2 to TRBJ2-1, with 11 bases fitting TRBD2. The CDR3 runs to 15 residues. In germline, CDR1 is SGHTA, CDR2 FQGNSA. Trimming took 6 bases from V and 7 from J; bases not matched to a gene: 8. The CDR3 protein is CASRSGLAVINEQFF. CDR3 nucleotides: TGTGCCAGCAGGTCGGGACTAGCGGTTATTAATGAGCAGTTCTTC.

The chain couples TRBV28 to TRBJ1-2, with a possible D match to TRBD1 (5 bases). The CDR3 runs to 13 residues. Germline V gene sequence: CDR1 MDHEN, CDR2 SYDVKM. Trimming stripped 3 bases from V and 2 bases from J, with 7 bases between. The CDR3 DNA reads TGTGCCAGCAGTTTGGGGGGGAACTATGGCTACACCTTC. Its protein is CASSLGGNYGYTF.

The sample holds one count of this clone. The chain employs TRBV6-1 and TRBJ2-3, with D possibly being TRBD2 (6 bases). V lost 1 base to trimming and J lost 5 bases, with 13 bases between them. The CDR3 length is 15 residues. Germline lookup yields CDR1 MNHNS and CDR2 SASEGT. In DNA, the CDR3 is TGTGCCAGCAGTGAAGGGTTCGGGAGAGTAGATACGCAGTATTTT. Protein sequence: CASSEGFGRVDTQYF.

The chain has TRBV27 and TRBJ2-7; 8 nucleotides match TRBD1. Germline loops: CDR1 MNHEY, CDR2 SMNVEV (reference sequence). The CDR3 runs 15 residues. Losses at the gene ends were 2 bases for V and 6 bases for J; bases not matched to a gene: 9. The CDR3 DNA sequence: TGTGCCAGCAGTTTACTTCCTGGGACAGGCTCCGAGCAGTACTTC. Protein product: CASSLLPGTGSEQYF.

The chain is built from TRBV7-9 and TRBJ1-2; possible D gene TRBD1, 6 bases. The CDR3 is made up of 17 amino acids. V was shortened by 3 bases and J by 1 base, with 18 bases between the two germline ends. Germline V gives CDR1 SEHNR, CDR2 FQNEAQ (reference sequence). The CDR3 loop is CASSFPGWGPLNYGYTF. CDR3 DNA sequence: TGTGCCAGCAGCTTCCCCGGTTGGGGGCCACTTAACTATGGCTACACCTTC.

V gene TRBV7-9 combines with J gene TRBJ2-1, with 7 bases aligning to TRBD2. The CDR3 extends over 15 amino acids. V was pared by 5 bases and J by 8 bases, with 12 bases of the junction left unmatched. The germline gives CDR1 SEHNR, CDR2 FQNEAQ (reference sequence). The CDR3 nucleotides are TGTGCCAGCAGCGCTGGTCCGGGACTATTGGATGAGCAGTTCTTC. The encoded protein is CASSAGPGLLDEQFF.

V usage is TRBV5-1 and J usage is TRBJ1-2, with a tentative D call TRBD1 (5 bases). Per the germline V gene, CDR1 is SGHRS and CDR2 is YFSETQ. This CDR3 comprises 16 residues. Trimming left V 3 bases short and J 1 base short, with 16 bases between. CDR3 amino acids: CASSSGHLGLNYGYTF. The CDR3 coding sequence is TGCGCCAGCAGCTCAGGACACCTCGGCCTTAACTATGGCTACACCTTC.

This rearrangement joins TRBV18 to TRBJ1-5; D is unclear. CDR1 and CDR2 from the germline V gene are KGHSH and LQKENI. CDR3 size: 14 residues. Trimming stripped 6 bases from V and 5 bases from J, with 14 bases between. This chain's CDR3 is CASSPTGVDQPQHF. The CDR3 DNA sequence: TGTGCCAGCTCCCCTACCGGGGTAGATCAGCCCCAGCATTTT.

This chain connects TRBV5-8 to TRBJ1-5; D uncertain. The CDR3 extends over 12 amino acids. Germline CDR1 reads SGHTS; CDR2 reads YDEGEE. The V end was cut by 1 base, the J end by 6 bases, with 5 bases between. CDR3 in amino acids: CASSLLSQPQHF. In DNA form, the CDR3 reads TGTGCCAGCAGCTTGTTGAGTCAGCCCCAGCATTTT.

This sequence joins TRBV29-1 and TRBJ1-2; D gene ambiguous. This CDR3 region has 10 residues. The germline V and J ends were trimmed by 4 bases and 6 bases, with 6 bases remaining between them. The germline gives CDR1 SQVTM, CDR2 ANQGSEA. The CDR3 DNA is TGCAGCGTTGGCGAGGATGGCTACACCTTC. It specifies CSVGEDGYTF.

This clone was seen just once. The chain joins TRBV19 to TRBJ1-1; no definite D call. CDR1 is LNHDA and CDR2 is SQIVND in the germline V gene (reference sequence). The CDR3 has 12 residues. The V and J ends lost 3 bases and 6 bases respectively, with 8 bases between them. This CDR3 reads CASSMGLAEAFF. The CDR3 bases are TGTGCCAGTAGTATGGGCCTTGCTGAAGCTTTCTTT.